The 2 T cell receptor beta chains reported below all come from one sample, sequenced in a study of graft-versus-host responses after intestinal transplantation. Processed graft tissue released its intraepithelial and lamina propria lymphocytes. Sequencing used immunoSEQ multiplex PCR; TCRdb keeps in-frame clones, though not all of them. The sample records 10,000 or so clones, 70% to 80% being singletons. The sample was ileum tissue, taken 142 days after intestinal transplantation. The receptors were sampled from a human patient who received an intestinal transplant, so some T cells may come from the graft donor.

The chain combines TRBV6-4 with TRBJ1-2; D unresolved. Germline values: CDR1 MRHNA, CDR2 SNTAGT. This CDR3 comprises 18 residues. With 3 bases removed from V and 5 bases from J, the gap between germline ends came to 25 bases. The chain's CDR3 is CASSDNSNGGPKRYGYTF. CDR3 bases: TGTGCCAGCAGTGATAACTCTAATGGAGGACCCAAACGGTATGGCTACACCTTC.

The chain recombines TRBV19 with TRBJ2-3; D is perhaps TRBD1 (5 bases). The CDR3 loop spans 13 amino acids. Trimming took 11 bases from V and 3 from J, leaving 15 bases between them. CDR1 and CDR2 from the germline V gene are LNHDA and SQIVND (reference sequence). The chain's CDR3 is CAPSPPGTDTQYF. CDR3 DNA sequence: TGTGCCCCCTCCCCCCCAGGGACAGATACGCAGTATTTT.